This TCR beta chain was sequenced in a study of blood T cell repertoires in COVID-19. Study as a whole: From the United States, Italy and Spain came samples of acute and convalescent COVID-19. The analysed material was cDNA or gDNA that came from T cells, B-cell-depleted T cells, or PBMCs.

Sequencing used immunoSEQ multiplex PCR; TCRdb keeps in-frame clones, though not all of them. The sample gives about 160,000 clones, approximately 77% of which show up once; over 9.5% is in the top ten. In its sample, this clone was seen once. Germline V CDR1 and CDR2: LGHDT, YNNKEL (reference sequence). The CDR3 sequence is 15 residues long. Losses at the gene ends were 2 bases for V and 3 bases for J; bases not matched to a gene: 3. What was sequenced was peripheral blood. The source of this sequence is a woman older than 75 with active or convalescent COVID-19. This chain uses TRBV3-1 (or the pseudogene TRBV3-2) with TRBJ1-1, with 10 bases that match TRBD1. CDR3 DNA: TGTGCCAGCAGCCAACCTGACAGGGGGCACACTGAAGCTTTCTTT. It yields the protein CASSQPDRGHTEAFF.